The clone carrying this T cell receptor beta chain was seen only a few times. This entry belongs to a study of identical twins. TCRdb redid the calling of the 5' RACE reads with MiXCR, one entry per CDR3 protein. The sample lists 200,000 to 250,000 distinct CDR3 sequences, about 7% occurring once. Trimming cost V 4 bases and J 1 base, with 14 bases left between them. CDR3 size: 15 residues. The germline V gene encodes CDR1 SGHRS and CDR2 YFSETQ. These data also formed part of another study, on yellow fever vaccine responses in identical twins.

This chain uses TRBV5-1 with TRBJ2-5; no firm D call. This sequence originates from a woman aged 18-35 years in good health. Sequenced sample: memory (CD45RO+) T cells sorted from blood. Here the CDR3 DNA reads TGCGCCAGCAGCCGGAATCCTGGGGTCCAAGAGACCCAGTACTTC. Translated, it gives CASSRNPGVQETQYF.